This paragraph covers one T cell receptor (beta chain) sequence. This record comes from a study of blood T cell repertoires in COVID-19. Across the whole study: The analysed material was cDNA or gDNA that came from T cells, B-cell-depleted T cells, or PBMCs.

Per the authors' pipeline: Amplification with reference gene primers provided the estimates of nucleated cell counts. Assay used: immunoSEQ multiplex PCR; TCRdb lists only in-frame clones, some missing. The V and J calls and clone size were taken over from that table, and D and trimming were inferred from the DNA. This sample has fewer than 300,000 clones, with more than 70% found just once. Sequenced input: peripheral blood. The sequence derives from a man at least 80 years old with acute or convalescent COVID-19.

DNA of the CDR3: TGTGCCAGCTCACCACCGTCCTCCCGAGGGAACTATGGCTACACCTTC. Translated, it gives CASSPPSSRGNYGYTF. This chain uses TRBV18 with TRBJ1-2; unclear D gene. V lost 0 bases, J lost 2 bases, and 13 bases lay in between. This CDR3 has 16 amino acids. The germline gives CDR1 KGHSH, CDR2 LQKENI.